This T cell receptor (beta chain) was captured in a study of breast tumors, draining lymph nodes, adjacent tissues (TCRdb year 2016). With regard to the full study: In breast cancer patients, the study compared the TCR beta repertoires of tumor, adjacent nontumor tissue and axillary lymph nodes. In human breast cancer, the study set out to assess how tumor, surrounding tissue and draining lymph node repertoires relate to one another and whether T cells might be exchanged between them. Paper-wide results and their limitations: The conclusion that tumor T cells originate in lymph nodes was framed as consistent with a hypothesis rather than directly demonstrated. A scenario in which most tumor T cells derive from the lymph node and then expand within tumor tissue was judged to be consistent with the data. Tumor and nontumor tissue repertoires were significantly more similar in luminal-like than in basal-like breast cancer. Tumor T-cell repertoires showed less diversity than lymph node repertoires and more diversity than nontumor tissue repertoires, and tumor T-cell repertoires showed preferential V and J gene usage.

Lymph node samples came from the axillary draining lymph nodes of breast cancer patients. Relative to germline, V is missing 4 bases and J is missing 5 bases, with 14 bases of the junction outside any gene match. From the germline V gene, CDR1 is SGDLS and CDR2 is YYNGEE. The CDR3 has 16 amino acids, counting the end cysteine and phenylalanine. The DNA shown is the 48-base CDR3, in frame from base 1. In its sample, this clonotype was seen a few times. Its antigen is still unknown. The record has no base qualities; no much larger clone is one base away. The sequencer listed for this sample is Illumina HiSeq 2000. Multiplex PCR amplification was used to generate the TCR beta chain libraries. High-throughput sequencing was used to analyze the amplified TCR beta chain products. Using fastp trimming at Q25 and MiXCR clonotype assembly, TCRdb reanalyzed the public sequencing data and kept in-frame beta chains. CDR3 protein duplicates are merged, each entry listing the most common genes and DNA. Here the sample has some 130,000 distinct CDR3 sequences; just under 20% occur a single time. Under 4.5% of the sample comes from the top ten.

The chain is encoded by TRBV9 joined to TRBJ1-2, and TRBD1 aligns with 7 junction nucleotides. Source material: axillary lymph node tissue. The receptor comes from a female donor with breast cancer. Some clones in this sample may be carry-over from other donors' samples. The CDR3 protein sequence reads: CASSPQGGTVGYGYTF. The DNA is TGTGCCAGCAGCCCCCAAGGGGGGACAGTTGGTTATGGCTACACCTTC.